The source of this T cell receptor (beta chain) is a study of beta chain features in type 1 diabetes. Notes on the study in general: VDJ junctions from type 1 diabetes patients carried fewer insertions and larger deletions.

CDR3 length: 16 residues. The germline gives CDR1 SGHVS, CDR2 FQNEAQ. V lost 5 bases, J lost 4 bases, and 7 bases stayed unmatched. Concerning this clone itself: Its antigen is not known.

Purities in excess of 95% were seen in all sorted populations. TCRB transcripts that were expressed got sequenced, as all of the isolated RNA had been reverse transcribed. Using immunoSEQ multiplex PCR, the repertoire was profiled, and TCRdb retains in-frame clones only, with some absent. The repertoire holds 140,000 or so clones, with just over 9% as singletons. The sample taken for sequencing was central memory CD4+ T cells from blood. The TCR was taken from a man between 18 and 29 years old in good health. The chain links TRBV7-8 to TRBJ2-3, with TRBD2 matching 12 bases. For the CDR3, the DNA is TGTGCCAGCAGCCCTCTAGCGGGGGGGCCTGCAGATACGCAGTATTTT. Amino acid sequence: CASSPLAGGPADTQYF.